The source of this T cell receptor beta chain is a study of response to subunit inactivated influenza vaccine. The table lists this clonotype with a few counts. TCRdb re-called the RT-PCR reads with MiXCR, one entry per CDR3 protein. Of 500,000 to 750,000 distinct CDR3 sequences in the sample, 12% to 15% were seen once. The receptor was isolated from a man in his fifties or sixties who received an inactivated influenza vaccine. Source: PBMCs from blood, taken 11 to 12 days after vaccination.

The CDR3 bases are TGTGCCAGCAATAGGGAATGGGATCAGCCCCAGCATTTT. Translation gives CASNREWDQPQHF. The gene calls are TRBV6-6 and TRBJ1-5; D gene unclear. The ends were cut back, 7 bases at V and 5 bases at J, with 12 bases in the middle. This CDR3 spans 13 amino acids. Looked up from germline, CDR1 is MNHNY and CDR2 is SVGAGI (reference sequence).